This TCR beta chain was identified during a study of blood T cell repertoires in COVID-19. Data came from immunoSEQ multiplex PCR; TCRdb stores just in-frame clones and leaves some out. The table shows under 250,000 clones, with roughly nine tenths occurring only once. This clone was observed a handful of times. Sequencing was carried out using peripheral blood. The sequence derives from a woman aged 55-69 years who had recovered from COVID-19.

The CDR3 is CASSLDYGGVSYNEQFF. The CDR3 DNA is TGTGCCAGCAGCTTAGACTATGGGGGGGTGAGCTACAATGAGCAGTTCTTC. The gene calls are TRBV7-9 and TRBJ2-1, with TRBD2 matching over 7 bases. V shed 1 base, J shed 3 bases, and the junction held 9 bases outside the gene matches. Germline CDR1 and CDR2: SEHNR and FQNEAQ (reference sequence). The CDR3 is 17 residues long.